The present entry profiles one TCR beta chain with its context. Its target is not known. CD45RO/CCR7/CD25/CD127/CD95/CD27 sorting isolated CD4+ naive, central memory, regulatory and stem cell-like memory cells. Purity exceeding 95% was reached by all sorted populations. All of the isolated RNA was reverse transcribed, so expressed TCRB transcripts were sequenced. Data came from immunoSEQ multiplex PCR; TCRdb stores just in-frame clones and leaves some out. This sample yields about 290,000 clones, of which under 8.5% are seen a single time; under 1.3% belongs to the top ten. In germline, CDR1 is SGHNT, CDR2 YENEEA. The CDR3 extends over 14 amino acids. V lost 1 base and J 7 bases, leaving 8 bases between the germline ends. These data are taken from a study of beta chain features in type 1 diabetes. Study-wide context: Examined across all samples were around 110,000,000 sorted cells.

Study observations and caveats: No resolution was reached here on whether HLA type influences TCRB rearrangement.

The genes are TRBV11-3 and TRBJ1-6; a possible D gene is TRBD1 (5 bases). The sequenced sample was central memory CD4+ T cells from blood. This receptor was taken from a woman aged 18-29 years in good health. CDR3: CASSLAGENSPLHF. The CDR3 DNA sequence: TGTGCCAGCAGCTTAGCGGGGGAGAATTCACCCCTCCACTTT.